Listed below are T cell receptor beta chains from one sample, sequenced in a study of memory CD4+ T cells and cytomegalovirus serostatus. This table comes from immunoSEQ multiplex PCR, and its TCRdb copy is limited to in-frame clones, with some not included. The sample lists fewer than 50,000 clones; roughly three quarters were seen once. Sequencing input: memory CD4+ T cells from blood. These receptors all come from an adult in good health and CMV-seronegative. The CDR3 runs from the conserved cysteine through the conserved F or W. D genes are given only for firm matches. Clone sizes are given selectively: once, few, many, or a class where the clone is expanded.

d_call | j_call | v_call | clone_size | cdr3_aa | cdr3_nt
. | TRBJ1-2 | TRBV6-6 | . | CASSYRGIDGYTF | TGTGCCAGCAGTTACCGGGGGATCGATGGCTACACCTTC
. | TRBJ2-2 | TRBV7-2 | . | CASSLAPGGAGELFF | TGTGCCAGCAGCTTAGCCCCTGGCGGTGCCGGGGAGCTGTTTTTT
. | TRBJ2-2 | TRBV25-1 | . | CASSASVTGELFF | TGTGCCAGCAGCGCAAGTGTCACCGGGGAGCTGTTTTTT
. | TRBJ1-1 | TRBV11-2 | . | CASSLAGTMTTFF | TGTGCCAGCAGCTTAGCTGGGACTATGACAACTTTCTTT
. | TRBJ1-2 | TRBV27 | . | CASSRGGVSNYGYTF | TGTGCCAGCAGCCGAGGCGGGGTTTCTAACTATGGCTACACCTTC
. | TRBJ1-2 | TRBV29-1 | . | CSARTARPLANYGYTF | TGCAGCGCGAGGACAGCAAGGCCCCTTGCTAACTATGGCTACACCTTC
. | TRBJ1-5 | TRBV2 | . | CASSESTVNQPQHF | TGTGCCAGCAGTGAAAGTACGGTCAATCAGCCCCAGCATTTT
. | TRBJ2-2 | TRBV6-6 | . | CASIRENTGELFF | TGTGCCAGCATCCGGGAGAACACCGGGGAGCTGTTTTTT
. | TRBJ2-2 | TRBV7-7 | . | CASSFYGSSTGELFF | TGTGCCAGCAGCTTCTACGGATCCTCCACCGGGGAGCTGTTTTTT
TRBD1 | TRBJ1-4 | TRBV5-3 | . | CARSSKTGCTNEKLFF | TGTGCCAGAAGTTCGAAGACAGGGTGCACTAATGAAAAACTGTTTTTT
TRBD2 | TRBJ2-5 | TRBV5-6 | . | CASNPAGLAKETQYF | TGTGCCAGCAACCCCGCAGGACTAGCGAAAGAGACCCAGTACTTC
. | TRBJ1-2 | TRBV6-1 | . | CASSESLGGNGYTF | TGTGCCAGCAGTGAATCCTTAGGGGGTAATGGCTACACCTTC
TRBD2 | TRBJ2-2 | TRBV2 | . | CASSERGGRNTGELFF | TGTGCCAGCAGTGAAAGGGGAGGGCGGAACACCGGGGAGCTGTTTTTT
TRBD1 | TRBJ2-7 | TRBV5-6 | . | CASSSQGRYEQYF | TGTGCCAGCAGCTCACAGGGGCGGTACGAGCAGTACTTC
TRBD2 | TRBJ2-3 | TRBV5-4 | . | CASTSAGVDTQYF | TGTGCCAGCACATCAGCGGGAGTCGATACGCAGTATTTT
. | TRBJ1-5 | TRBV7-9 | . | CASSFETENQPQHF | TGTGCCAGCAGCTTTGAGACAGAAAATCAGCCCCAGCATTTT
. | TRBJ1-1 | TRBV4-1 | . | CASSQDKGFPEAFF | TGCGCCAGCAGCCAAGATAAAGGGTTCCCTGAAGCTTTCTTT
TRBD1 | TRBJ2-7 | TRBV14 | . | CASSQAWTGAYEQYF | TGTGCCAGCAGCCAAGCCTGGACAGGGGCCTACGAGCAGTACTTC
TRBD1 | TRBJ1-1 | TRBV11-2 | . | CASSAAGGAGTEAFF | TGTGCCAGCAGTGCCGCAGGGGGCGCGGGCACTGAAGCTTTCTTT
. | TRBJ1-2 | TRBV6-5 | once | CASSYSMDNYGYTF | TGTGCCAGCAGTTACTCGATGGATAACTATGGCTACACCTTC
. | TRBJ1-1 | TRBV10-3 | . | CAIMGVVGTEAFF | TGTGCCATCATGGGGGTTGTTGGCACTGAAGCTTTCTTT
TRBD2 | TRBJ2-5 | TRBV6-6 | once | CASNRLAEETQYF | TGTGCCAGCAACCGACTAGCGGAAGAGACCCAGTACTTC
. | TRBJ2-1 | TRBV10-1 | . | CASSELRGLPYNEQFF | TGCGCCAGCAGTGAGTTAAGGGGTTTACCATACAATGAGCAGTTCTTC
TRBD1 | TRBJ1-2 | TRBV25-1 | . | CASSESRGLGYGYTF | TGTGCCAGCAGTGAATCCAGGGGGCTTGGCTATGGCTACACCTTC
. | TRBJ1-3 | TRBV10-3 | . | CAISGGPRSGNTIYF | TGTGCCATCAGTGGTGGACCGCGCTCTGGAAACACCATATATTTT
TRBD1 | TRBJ2-2 | TRBV10-3 | . | CAISGTGGAAGTGELFF | TGTGCCATCAGCGGGACAGGGGGCGCGGCGGGCACCGGGGAGCTGTTTTTT
. | TRBJ1-3 | TRBV9 | once | CASSVSRAGNTIYF | TGTGCCAGCAGCGTAAGTCGGGCCGGAAACACCATATATTTT
. | TRBJ2-3 | TRBV2 | . | CASMTEVTQYF | TGTGCCAGCATGACGGAGGTCACGCAGTATTTT
. | TRBJ1-1 | TRBV7-2 | . | CASSLRISTQAFF | TGTGCCAGCAGCTTAAGAATTTCGACTCAAGCTTTCTTT
. | TRBJ1-5 | TRBV6-4 | . | CASLGRINQPQHF | TGTGCCAGTTTGGGACGGATCAATCAGCCCCAGCATTTT
. | TRBJ2-7 | TRBV4-2 | . | CASSLLGSYEQYF | TGTGCCAGCAGCCTCCTGGGCTCCTACGAGCAGTACTTC
. | TRBJ1-1 | TRBV4-1 | . | CASSQPVGTEAFF | TGCGCCAGCAGCCAACCGGTTGGGACTGAAGCTTTCTTT
. | TRBJ1-1 | TRBV5-4 | . | CASSWQGYTEAFF | TGTGCCAGCAGCTGGCAGGGGTACACTGAAGCTTTCTTT
TRBD1 | TRBJ2-7 | TRBV19 | . | CASSARTGSYEQYF | TGTGCCAGTAGTGCTAGGACAGGGAGCTACGAGCAGTACTTC
TRBD1 | TRBJ1-4 | TRBV6-1 | . | CASIRSTGEEKLFF | TGTGCCAGCATACGCTCGACAGGGGAAGAAAAACTGTTTTTT
. | TRBJ2-1 | TRBV9 | few | CASATGGSSYNEQFF | TGTGCCAGCGCCACTGGCGGAAGCTCCTACAATGAGCAGTTCTTC
. | TRBJ1-1 | TRBV10-2 | . | CASRGAGTEAFF | TGCGCCAGCCGGGGGGCTGGAACTGAAGCTTTCTTT
. | TRBJ2-1 | TRBV10-3 | . | CAINEVYHNEQFF | TGTGCCATCAATGAGGTGTACCACAATGAGCAGTTCTTC
TRBD1 | TRBJ2-1 | TRBV18 | . | CASSQVPGQGNEQFF | TGTGCCAGCTCACAAGTACCGGGACAGGGCAATGAGCAGTTCTTC
TRBD1 | TRBJ1-1 | TRBV10-3 | . | CAIREDRALLNTEAFF | TGTGCCATCAGGGAGGACAGGGCCCTTCTGAACACTGAAGCTTTCTTT
TRBD2 | TRBJ2-2 | TRBV2 | . | CASSGVAGVTGELFF | TGTGCCAGCAGTGGAGTGGCGGGAGTCACCGGGGAGCTGTTTTTT
. | TRBJ1-2 | TRBV20-1 | few | CSAGGLYGYTF | TGCAGTGCTGGAGGGCTCTATGGCTACACCTTC
. | TRBJ2-1 | TRBV11-2 | . | CASSSSTSYEQFF | TGTGCCAGCAGCTCCTCGACTAGTTATGAGCAGTTCTTC
TRBD2 | TRBJ2-1 | TRBV18 | . | CASSPSGSNYNEQFF | TGTGCCAGCTCACCAAGCGGGAGTAACTACAATGAGCAGTTCTTC
. | TRBJ2-3 | TRBV1 | . | CTSSQGSGSPDTQYF | TGCACCAGCAGCCAAGGGAGCGGGAGTCCAGATACGCAGTATTTT
. | TRBJ1-2 | TRBV30 | . | CACGDNYGYTF | TGTGCCTGCGGGGACAACTATGGCTACACCTTC
TRBD2 | TRBJ2-1 | TRBV5-1 | . | CASSPSGGSYNEQFF | TGCGCCAGCAGCCCTAGCGGGGGATCCTACAATGAGCAGTTCTTC
. | TRBJ2-7 | TRBV30 | once | CAWSHGALDEQYF | TGTGCCTGGTCCCATGGGGCCTTGGACGAGCAGTACTTC
. | TRBJ2-3 | TRBV19 | . | CASSLRLAWGRTDTQYF | TGTGCCAGTAGCCTAAGACTAGCCTGGGGGCGCACAGATACGCAGTATTTT
TRBD2 | TRBJ2-2 | TRBV7-8 | once | CASSPRLAGGPNTGELFF | TGTGCCAGCAGCCCGCGACTAGCGGGAGGACCCAACACCGGGGAGCTGTTTTTT
TRBD1 | TRBJ1-2 | TRBV7-2 | medium-sized | CASRTGGSGYTF | TGTGCCAGCAGGACAGGGGGCAGTGGCTACACCTTC